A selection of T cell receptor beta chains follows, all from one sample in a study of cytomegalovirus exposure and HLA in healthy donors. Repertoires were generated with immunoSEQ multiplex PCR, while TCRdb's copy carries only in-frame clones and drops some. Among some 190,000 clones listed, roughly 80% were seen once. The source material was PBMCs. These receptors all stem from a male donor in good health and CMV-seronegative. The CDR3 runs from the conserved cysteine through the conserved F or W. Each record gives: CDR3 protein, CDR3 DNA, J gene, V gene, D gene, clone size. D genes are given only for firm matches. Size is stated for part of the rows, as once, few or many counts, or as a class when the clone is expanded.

CDR3: CASRGNQETQYF; DNA: TGCGCCAGCCGGGGGAATCAAGAGACCCAGTACTTC; J: TRBJ2-5; V: TRBV5-1; D: .; size: .
CDR3: CASSLRDRIHNEQFF; DNA: TGTGCCAGCAGCTTACGGGACAGGATCCACAATGAGCAGTTCTTC; J: TRBJ2-1; V: TRBV7-6; D: TRBD1; size: .
CDR3: CASSLFRDRGPEQYF; DNA: TGTGCCAGCAGCTTGTTCCGGGACAGGGGTCCCGAGCAGTACTTC; J: TRBJ2-7; V: TRBV5-4; D: TRBD1; size: .
CDR3: CAWSAGTPLADTQYF; DNA: TGTGCCTGGAGTGCTGGGACACCGTTGGCAGATACGCAGTATTTT; J: TRBJ2-3; V: TRBV30; D: .; size: .
CDR3: CASSLVSGNTEAFF; DNA: TGTGCCAGCAGCTTAGTGTCAGGGAACACTGAAGCTTTCTTT; J: TRBJ1-1; V: TRBV11-2; D: .; size: .
CDR3: CASSQAYEQFF; DNA: TGTGCCAGCAGCCAGGCCTATGAGCAGTTCTTC; J: TRBJ2-1; V: TRBV7-9; D: .; size: .
CDR3: CASSSSLGRTDTQYF; DNA: TGTGCCAGCAGCTCCTCTCTAGGTCGCACAGATACGCAGTATTTT; J: TRBJ2-3; V: TRBV7-2; D: .; size: .
CDR3: CASSYRTGQSEQYF; DNA: TGTGCCAGCAGTTACAGGACCGGACAATCCGAGCAGTACTTC; J: TRBJ2-7; V: TRBV6-5; D: .; size: few
CDR3: CASSQTSGPYEQYF; DNA: TGTGCCAGCAGTCAGACTAGCGGCCCCTACGAGCAGTACTTC; J: TRBJ2-7; V: TRBV6-5; D: TRBD2; size: .
CDR3: CASSLQGSQETQYF; DNA: TGCGCCAGCAGCTTACAGGGAAGCCAAGAGACCCAGTACTTC; J: TRBJ2-5; V: TRBV5-1; D: .; size: .
CDR3: CASNYLPSGSIEQFF; DNA: TGTGCCAGCAACTACTTACCTAGCGGATCTATTGAGCAGTTCTTC; J: TRBJ2-1; V: TRBV7-9; D: TRBD2; size: .
CDR3: CASSVFSGGQETQYF; DNA: TGTGCCAGCAGCGTATTTTCCGGCGGGCAAGAGACCCAGTACTTC; J: TRBJ2-5; V: TRBV9; D: .; size: .
CDR3: CASSIRGDNSPLHF; DNA: TGTGCCAGTAGTATAAGGGGCGATAATTCACCCCTCCACTTT; J: TRBJ1-6; V: TRBV19; D: .; size: few
CDR3: CASSVGDNEQFF; DNA: TGTGCCAGCAGCGTAGGCGACAATGAGCAGTTCTTC; J: TRBJ2-1; V: TRBV9; D: .; size: .
CDR3: CASRPQPGTGVTDTQYF; DNA: TGCGCCAGCAGACCGCAGCCCGGGACAGGGGTAACAGATACGCAGTATTTT; J: TRBJ2-3; V: TRBV5-1; D: TRBD1; size: .